The 24 T cell receptor beta chains below come from one sample, sequenced in a study of read filtering for tumor transcriptome and immune sequencing. The library was built from around 0.4 ug RNA with molecular barcoded adaptors for alpha/delta and beta/gamma chains. TCRdb redid the calling of the reads with MiXCR, one entry per CDR3 protein. The top ten hold roughly an eighth of the sample, which has tens of thousands of distinct CDR3 sequences, about 21% seen once. Material: a population of CD138-negative cells sorted from bone marrow. The receptors derive from a donor over 35 with multiple myeloma.

This clonotype was found many times. The CDR3 nucleotides read TGTGCCAGCAGCAAACAAGGGGAGACCCAGTACTTC. The encoded protein is CASSKQGETQYF. This chain uses TRBV9 with TRBJ2-5; D is ambiguous. The CDR3 has 12 amino acids. V was clipped by 4 bases and J by 5 bases, with 9 bases between them. CDR1 and CDR2 from the germline V gene are SGDLS and YYNGEE.

DNA for the CDR3: TGTGCCAGCAGCCAGGGGTGGACTGAAGCTTTCTTT. Its translation is CASSQGWTEAFF. The chain has TRBV3-1 and TRBJ1-1; D gene ambiguous. This CDR3 is 12 amino acids long. Trimming shortened V by 3 bases and J by 5 bases, and 7 bases separated the two germline ends. Germline V gene sequence: CDR1 LGHDT, CDR2 YNNKEL (reference sequence).

This clonotype was seen at least ten times. For the CDR3, the DNA is TGTGCCAGTAGTTCTACGGAGAGAGAGCAGTACTTC. Translation: CASSSTEREQYF. J is TRBJ2-7 and V is TRBV19, with D hard to call. V lost 5 bases to trimming and J lost 7 bases, with 12 bases between them. This CDR3 region has 12 residues. Germline V gene data show CDR1 as LNHDA and CDR2 as SQIVND (reference sequence).

On this clonotype: This may be a read error, as it is one base from a much larger clone. The chain combines TRBV30 with TRBJ1-2; the D is unclear. Deletions cut 4 bases from V and 3 bases from J, with 9 bases between. This CDR3 has 12 amino acids. The germline CDR1 and CDR2 sequences are GTSNPN and SVGIG (reference sequence). In DNA form, the CDR3 reads TGTGCCTGGACAGTAAACCACTATGGCTACACCTTC. Protein sequence: CAWTVNHYGYTF.

This chain uses TRBV6-5 with TRBJ2-5, with 7 bases aligning to TRBD1. Per germline, CDR1 MNHEY and CDR2 SVGAGI. The J segment lost 2 bases and the V segment lost 5 bases, leaving 2 bases of the junction unmatched. The CDR3 is 13 residues long. The chain's CDR3 is CASSRGQQETQYF. The CDR3 DNA sequence: TGTGCCAGCAGTCGGGGACAGCAAGAGACCCAGTACTTC.

In the case of this clonotype: Given a much more abundant clone one base away, this may be a read error. The rearrangement joins TRBV11-2 to TRBJ2-4; 7 bases fit TRBD1. CDR1 is SGHAT, CDR2 FQNNGV, per germline. There are 15 residues in the CDR3. As DNA, the CDR3 is TGTGCCAGCAGCTTTGCCGGGACAGCTAAAAACGTTCAGTACTTC. This codes for CASSFAGTAKNVQYF.

This clonotype was observed at least ten times. V and J are TRBV28 and TRBJ2-1; D uncertain. The germline V gene has CDR1 MDHEN and CDR2 SYDVKM. CDR3 length equals 14 residues. Trimming took 7 bases from V and 1 from J, leaving 11 bases between them. CDR3 in amino acids: CASIQYGSYNEQFF. As DNA, the CDR3 is TGTGCCAGCATCCAATATGGGTCCTACAATGAGCAGTTCTTC.

This clonotype was found many times. The chain couples TRBV6-1 to TRBJ1-5; D call uncertain. The V and J ends lost 7 bases and 3 bases respectively, with 13 bases between them. Germline loops: CDR1 MNHNS, CDR2 SASEGT. CDR3 length: 14 residues. CDR3 nucleotides: TGTGCCAGCATAATGGGGTTGAACAATCAGCCCCAGCATTTT. It translates to CASIMGLNNQPQHF.

This clonotype has a count of ten or more. This rearrangement joins TRBV24-1 to TRBJ2-5; 7 bases align to TRBD1. J gave up 4 bases and V 10 bases, and 2 bases lay outside the gene matches. CDR1 is KGHDR and CDR2 is SFDVKD in the germline V gene. This CDR3 is built from 11 residues. In DNA form, the CDR3 reads TGTGCCACAGAGGGGGCAGAGACCCAGTACTTC. Its protein is CATEGAETQYF.

This clonotype has a handful of counts. This sequence joins TRBV12-3 or TRBV12-4 and TRBJ2-1; 10 positions match TRBD2. V lost 10 bases and J lost 3; bases outside the gene matches: 3. This CDR3 is 13 amino acids long. CDR3 region: CATGTSDYNEQFF. The CDR3 DNA reads as TGTGCCACCGGGACTAGCGACTACAATGAGCAGTTCTTC.

This clonotype was observed at least ten times. V is TRBV7-2 and J is TRBJ2-7, with D unresolved. CDR3 length: 12 amino acids. The germline V and J ends were trimmed by 2 bases and 6 bases, with 8 bases remaining between them. Germline V gene data show CDR1 as SGHTA and CDR2 as FQGNSA. As DNA, the CDR3 is TGTGCCAGCAGCTTACAAACCCCCGAGCAGTACTTC. As protein: CASSLQTPEQYF.

The V gene is TRBV11-2, the J gene TRBJ1-1, with D tentatively TRBD1 (6 bases). V dropped 1 base and J dropped 4 bases, with 13 bases sitting between them. The V gene's germline CDR1 is SGHAT and CDR2 FQNNGV. CDR3 length: 15 residues. The CDR3: CASSLAGGLGTEAFF. In DNA, the CDR3 is TGTGCCAGCAGCTTAGCTGGGGGGCTGGGCACTGAAGCTTTCTTT.

For this clonotype: It may be a read error: a sequence one base away is much more abundant. J is TRBJ2-3 and V is TRBV20-1, with 9 positions matching TRBD2. Germline loops: CDR1 DFQATT, CDR2 SNEGSKA (reference sequence). This CDR3 is 15 amino acids long. The DNA for the CDR3 is TGCAGTGCTATTTTAGCGGGGGCCAGGGCAGATATGCAGTATTTT. Translated: CSAILAGARADMQYF.

This clonotype was recorded many times. This chain links TRBV2 with TRBJ2-5; 10 bases fit TRBD2. Germline CDR1 is SNHLY and CDR2 is FYNNEI. The CDR3 has 14 residues. The trim removed 4 bases at V and 5 bases at J, leaving 4 bases unmatched. DNA for the CDR3: TGTGCCAGCAGTGGAGCGGGGGGGCTCGAGACCCAGTACTTC. Translating gives CASSGAGGLETQYF.

In the case of this clonotype: A much larger clone sits a single nucleotide away, making a read error possible. The chain recombines TRBV20-1 with TRBJ2-7; tentatively, D is TRBD2 (6 bases). Germline CDR1 is DFQATT and CDR2 is SNEGSKA (reference sequence). The CDR3 consists of 14 residues. V lost 5 bases to trimming and J lost 4 bases, with 18 bases between them. CDR3 region: CSAGSGSGQYEQYF. The CDR3 DNA reads TGCAGTGCTGGATCGGGCAGCGGGCAGTACGAGCAGTACTTC.

The chain carries TRBV7-8 and TRBJ2-2, with 10 nucleotides matching TRBD2. The CDR3 has 16 residues. Germline V lookup: CDR1 SGHVS, CDR2 FQNEAQ. With 7 bases clipped from V and 8 bases from J, the junction kept 13 bases outside the gene matches. Here the CDR3 DNA reads TGTGCCAGCACCGTTGGGTCTAGCGGGAGTACAGGGGAGCTGTTTTTT. Translation: CASTVGSSGSTGELFF. The full variable domain, in which reference TRBV7-8 and TRBJ2-2 provide the parts outside the CDR3, is GAGVSQSPRYKVAKRGQDVALRCDPISGHVSLFWYQQALGQGPEFLTYFQNEAQLDKSGLPSDRFFAERPEGSVSTLKIQRTQQEDSAVYLCASTVGSSGSTGELFFGEGSRLTVL.

As to this clonotype: The likely explanation is a read error, given a far larger clone one base away. V is TRBV7-9 and J is TRBJ2-1; TRBD2 aligns across 11 bases. CDR1 and CDR2 from the germline V gene are SEHNR and FQNEAQ (reference sequence). This CDR3 comprises 13 residues. CDR3 in amino acids: CANEQVAGGEQFF. CDR3 bases: TGTGCTAATGAGCAGGTAGCGGGAGGGGAGCAGTTCTTC.

Turning to this clonotype: This may be a read error: a much more frequent sequence differs by one nucleotide. The chain links TRBV27 to TRBJ2-3; D perhaps matches TRBD1 (6 bases). The length of the CDR3 is 15 residues. CDR1 and CDR2 from the germline V gene are MNHEY and SMNVEV (reference sequence). This CDR3 reads CAAAQGLLDTDAQYF. CDR3 bases: TGTGCCGCGGCACAGGGTTTACTGGACACAGATGCGCAGTATTTT.

This clonotype was seen only a few times. V gene TRBV20-1 combines with J gene TRBJ1-3; TRBD1 agrees at 7 bases. The CDR3 loop spans 14 amino acids. Unmatched junction bases numbered 6, after V lost 6 bases and J lost 1 base. CDR1 and CDR2 (germline): DFQATT, SNEGSKA (reference sequence). The CDR3 DNA follows: TGCAGTGCCTTCGAGACAGGGTCTGGAAACACCATATATTTT. Translated, it gives CSAFETGSGNTIYF.

This chain links TRBV20-1 with TRBJ1-5; the D is unclear. This CDR3 is 13 amino acids long. V lost 7 bases to trimming and J lost 7 bases, with 17 bases between them. The germline gives CDR1 DFQATT, CDR2 SNEGSKA (reference sequence). DNA of the CDR3: TGCAGTGTGGTTGCAGGAATTGACCAGCCCCAGCATTTT. Its protein product is CSVVAGIDQPQHF.

There are many counts of this clonotype. V gene TRBV7-9 combines with J gene TRBJ2-7; D unclear. With 1 base removed from V and 6 bases from J, the gap between germline ends came to 10 bases. This CDR3 contains 13 residues. Germline V gives CDR1 SEHNR, CDR2 FQNEAQ (reference sequence). CDR3 loop: CASSLDIGREQYF. The CDR3 DNA is TGTGCCAGCAGCTTAGATATAGGGCGCGAGCAGTACTTC.

This clonotype showed up many times. The genes are TRBV7-9 and TRBJ2-1; the match to TRBD2 covers 8 bases. The CDR3 covers 18 residues. Germline CDR1 and CDR2: SEHNR and FQNEAQ (reference sequence). V gave up 5 bases and J gave up 0 bases; unmatched junction bases: 12. CDR3 sequence reads: CASSLQRTGGSSYNEQFF. In nucleotides, the CDR3 is TGTGCCAGCAGCCTCCAGCGTACGGGAGGGAGCTCCTACAATGAGCAGTTCTTC. Full variable domain (outside the CDR3, taken from reference TRBV7-9 and TRBJ2-1): DTGVSQNPRHKITKRGQNVTFRCDPISEHNRLYWYRQTLGQGPEFLTYFQNEAQLEKSRLLSDRFSAERPKGSFSTLEIQRTEQGDSAMYLCASSLQRTGGSSYNEQFFGPGTRLTVL.

The V and J genes are TRBV4-1 and TRBJ2-7, with TRBD1 matching 9 bases. The trim removed 1 base at V and 4 bases at J, leaving 11 bases unmatched. Looked up from germline, CDR1 is MGHRA and CDR2 is YSYEKL. This CDR3 has 17 amino acids. CDR3 in DNA: TGCGCCAGCAGCCAAGCCACAGGGGGCCCTCCTCGATACGAGCAGTACTTC. It codes for CASSQATGGPPRYEQYF.

The rearrangement joins TRBV20-1 to TRBJ2-7; D ambiguous. This CDR3 is 12 amino acids long. Trimming took off 5 bases at V and 6 bases at J, with 14 bases between the two ends. The germline gives CDR1 DFQATT, CDR2 SNEGSKA (reference sequence). CDR3 sequence reads: CSAGAQIGEQYF. DNA for the CDR3: TGCAGTGCTGGAGCCCAGATAGGCGAGCAGTACTTC.